The clone carrying this T cell receptor (beta chain) occurred many times. Its antigen remains unknown. The entry originates in a study of T cell repertoires in cytomegalovirus infection. Whole-study findings and limits: Cumulative public TCR beta family frequency identified carriers of CMV plus the relevant HLA. Clonotypes of TCR beta that were HLA-C-restricted and CMV-specific dominated the ex vivo response.

In TCRdb, the reads were re-called with MiXCR into one record per CDR3 protein. The sample records approximately 150,000 distinct CDR3 sequences, 5% to 6.5% being singletons. Trimming pared 3 bases from V and 8 bases from J, leaving 11 bases between. Looked up from germline, CDR1 is SGHRS and CDR2 is YFSETQ. There are 12 residues in the CDR3. The chain links TRBV5-1 to TRBJ1-1, with a possible D match to TRBD1 (5 bases). The TCR comes from a human donor in good health (CMV status not recorded). Some clones in this sample may be carry-over from other donors' samples. The sequenced sample consisted of PBMCs. The CDR3 DNA sequence: TGCGCCAGCAGCTCGGACATTCCGGAAGCTTTCTTT. It yields the protein CASSSDIPEAFF.